This T cell receptor (beta chain) was retrieved from a study of persistence of HIV-infected CD4 T cells. About the study: The sample holds CD4+ T cells responsive to CMV or HIV-1 Gag. Findings and caveats of the study: Degenerate expanded CDR3beta sequences were enriched among CMV- and Gag-responding cells.

Sequencing used immunoSEQ version 4 in survey mode. Each sample used up to 1 ug genomic DNA diluted to approximately 9.2 ng/uL. This table comes from immunoSEQ multiplex PCR, and its TCRdb copy is limited to in-frame clones, with some not included. The table has tens of thousands of clones, roughly 82% seen once. Cells were stimulated with CMV-infected fibroblast lysates at 10 ug/mL. CD40L-negative CD69-negative CD45RO-high memory CD4+ T cells were sorted as populations depleted of antigen-responding cells. Donors were HIV-1-infected adults who began suppressive ART during chronic infection. Of note for this clone: Antigen specificity is unknown.

CDR3 length: 15 amino acids. V was cut by 3 bases and J by 4 bases, with 10 bases left in between. Germline V gene lookup returns CDR1 LGHDT and CDR2 YNNKEL (reference sequence). The clonotype originates from an adult man with HIV who was CMV-seropositive. Source: CD4+ T cells sorted from PBMCs after roughly 19-hour stimulation, taken from a patient who received antiretroviral therapy. This chain joins TRBV3-1 (or the pseudogene TRBV3-2) and TRBJ2-6; maybe TRBD2 (5 bases). The CDR3 is CASSQASSGANVLTF. The CDR3 DNA reads as TGTGCCAGCAGCCAGGCTAGCTCCGGGGCCAACGTCCTGACTTTC.